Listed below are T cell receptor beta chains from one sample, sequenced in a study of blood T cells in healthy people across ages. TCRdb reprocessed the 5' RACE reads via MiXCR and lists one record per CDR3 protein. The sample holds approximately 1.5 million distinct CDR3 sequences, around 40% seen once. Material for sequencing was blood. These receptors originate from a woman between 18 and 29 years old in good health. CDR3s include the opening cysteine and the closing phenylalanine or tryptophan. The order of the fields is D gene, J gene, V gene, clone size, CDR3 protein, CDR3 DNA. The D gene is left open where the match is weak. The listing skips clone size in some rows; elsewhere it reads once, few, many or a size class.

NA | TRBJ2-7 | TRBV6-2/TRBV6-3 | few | CASSSGGLFAEQYF | TGTGCCAGCAGTTCAGGTGGCTTATTCGCCGAGCAGTACTTC
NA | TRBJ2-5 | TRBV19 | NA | CASPSPGLLQETQYF | TGTGCCAGTCCTTCACCGGGACTGCTCCAAGAGACCCAGTACTTC
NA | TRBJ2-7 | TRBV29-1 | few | CSVTSPHRGGASYYEQYF | TGCAGCGTTACATCCCCTCACCGGGGCGGGGCCAGCTACTACGAGCAGTACTTC
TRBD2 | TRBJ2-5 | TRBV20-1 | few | CSAPQAGGLQETQYF | TGCAGTGCCCCCCAAGCGGGAGGCCTCCAAGAGACCCAGTACTTC
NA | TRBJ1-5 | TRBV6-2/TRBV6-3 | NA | CASSPSIGKGLNQPQHF | TGTGCCAGCAGTCCCTCCATCGGAAAGGGCCTCAATCAGCCCCAGCATTTT
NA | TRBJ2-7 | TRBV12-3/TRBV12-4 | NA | CASSSPGGSYEQYF | TGTGCCAGCAGTTCCCCCGGAGGTAGCTACGAGCAGTACTTC
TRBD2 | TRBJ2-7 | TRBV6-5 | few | CASMNSGRGYEQYF | TGTGCCAGCATGAATAGCGGGAGGGGGTACGAGCAGTACTTC
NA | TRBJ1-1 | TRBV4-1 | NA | CASSQERNYREGTEAFF | TGCGCCAGCAGCCAAGAAAGAAATTATAGGGAGGGCACTGAAGCTTTCTTT
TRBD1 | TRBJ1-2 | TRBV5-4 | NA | CASTRDRDGYTF | TGTGCCAGCACCCGTGACAGGGATGGCTACACCTTC
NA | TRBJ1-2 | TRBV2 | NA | CASSEAGMYGYTF | TGTGCCAGCAGTGAAGCGGGGATGTATGGCTACACCTTC
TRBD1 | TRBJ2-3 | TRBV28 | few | CASILGQGTDTQYF | TGTGCCAGCATCCTCGGACAGGGCACAGATACGCAGTATTTT
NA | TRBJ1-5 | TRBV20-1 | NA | CSLRLFSNQPQHF | TGCAGCCTCAGACTTTTTAGCAATCAGCCCCAGCATTTT
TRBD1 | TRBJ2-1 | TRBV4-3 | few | CASSQGRQGGYEQFF | TGCGCCAGCAGCCAAGGCCGACAGGGGGGATATGAGCAGTTCTTC
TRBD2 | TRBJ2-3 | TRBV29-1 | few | CSVILAGGADTQYF | TGCAGCGTGATACTAGCGGGGGGCGCAGATACGCAGTATTTT
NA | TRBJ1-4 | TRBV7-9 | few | CASSLAFGTNEKLFF | TGTGCCAGCAGCTTAGCCTTTGGAACTAATGAAAAACTGTTTTTT
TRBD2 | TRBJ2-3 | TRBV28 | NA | CASSFPLRESTDTQYF | TGTGCCAGCAGTTTCCCCCTGCGGGAGAGCACAGATACGCAGTATTTT
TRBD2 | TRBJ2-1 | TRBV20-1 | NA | CSANPRTSGVYNDQFF | TGCAGTGCAAACCCCCGGACTAGCGGGGTTTACAATGACCAGTTCTTC
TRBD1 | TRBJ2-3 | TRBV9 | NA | CASSVDGPTGVDTQYF | TGTGCCAGCAGCGTAGATGGGCCAACAGGGGTAGATACGCAGTATTTT
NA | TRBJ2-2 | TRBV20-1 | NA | CSATTPGELFF | TGCAGTGCTACGACACCCGGGGAGCTGTTTTTT
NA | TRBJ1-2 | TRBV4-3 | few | CASSQDRQPAYGYTF | TGCGCCAGCAGCCAAGATAGGCAGCCGGCCTATGGCTACACCTTC
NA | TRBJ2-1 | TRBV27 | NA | CASSLRASPYNEQFF | TGTGCCAGCAGTTTAAGGGCCTCCCCCTACAATGAGCAGTTCTTC
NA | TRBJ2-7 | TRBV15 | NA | CATSPRSSYEQYF | TGTGCCACCAGTCCTAGGTCCTCCTACGAGCAGTACTTC
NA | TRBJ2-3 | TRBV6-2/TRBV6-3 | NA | CASSSMGTDTQYF | TGTGCCAGCAGTTCTATGGGTACAGATACGCAGTATTTT
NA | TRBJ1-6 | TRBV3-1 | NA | CATSPGGVGSPLHF | TGTGCCACCTCACCGGGGGGAGTTGGTTCACCCCTCCACTTT
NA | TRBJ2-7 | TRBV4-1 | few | CASSHAPGNSYEQYF | TGCGCCAGCAGCCACGCACCAGGGAACTCCTACGAGCAGTACTTC
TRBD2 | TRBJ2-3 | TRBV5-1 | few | CASSSPTSGNPDTQYF | TGCGCCAGCAGCTCGCCGACTAGCGGGAACCCAGATACGCAGTATTTT
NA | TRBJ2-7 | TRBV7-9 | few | CASSLNGESSYEQYF | TGTGCCAGCAGCTTAAACGGGGAGAGCTCCTACGAGCAGTACTTC
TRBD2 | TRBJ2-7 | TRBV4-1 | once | CASSRSTSGNYEQYF | TGCGCCAGCAGCCGCTCGACTAGCGGAAACTACGAGCAGTACTTC
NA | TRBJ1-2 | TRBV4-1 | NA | CAGSQMTRDYGYTF | TGCGCCGGCAGCCAGATGACCCGAGACTATGGCTACACCTTC
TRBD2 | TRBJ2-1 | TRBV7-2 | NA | CASSYVAGGFRYNEQFF | TGTGCCAGCAGTTATGTAGCGGGGGGCTTCCGCTACAATGAGCAGTTCTTC
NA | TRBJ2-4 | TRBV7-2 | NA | CASSTYAGKWYF | TGTGCCAGCAGCACATACGCAGGGAAGTGGTACTTC
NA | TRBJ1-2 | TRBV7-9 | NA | CASTEGPFYGYTF | TGTGCCAGCACCGAGGGACCTTTCTATGGCTACACCTTC
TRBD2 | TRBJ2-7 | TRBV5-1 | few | CASSSRPSGSSPLIYEQYF | TGCGCCAGCAGCTCGAGGCCTAGCGGGAGTAGTCCCCTTATCTACGAGCAGTACTTC
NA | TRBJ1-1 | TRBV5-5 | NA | CASSVTPIWNTEAFF | TGTGCCAGCAGCGTAACTCCTATTTGGAACACTGAAGCTTTCTTT
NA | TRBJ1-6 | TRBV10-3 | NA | CAISEDGNSPLHF | TGTGCCATCAGTGAAGACGGGAATTCACCCCTCCACTTT
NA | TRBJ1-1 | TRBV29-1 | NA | CSVEGQEVLEAFF | TGCAGCGTTGAAGGTCAAGAGGTTCTGGAAGCTTTCTTT
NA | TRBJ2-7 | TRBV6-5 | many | CASSYRPSYEQYF | TGTGCCAGCAGTTACCGCCCGTCCTACGAGCAGTACTTC
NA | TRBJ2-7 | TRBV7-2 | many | CASSLGSRAYEQYF | TGTGCCAGCAGCTTAGGCAGTCGGGCCTACGAGCAGTACTTC
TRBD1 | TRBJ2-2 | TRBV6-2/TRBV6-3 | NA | CASSYSIFGQGGTGELFF | TGTGCCAGCAGTTACTCGATATTCGGACAGGGTGGCACCGGGGAGCTGTTTTTT
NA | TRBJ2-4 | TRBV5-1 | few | CASSLGPLAKNIQYF | TGCGCCAGCAGCTTGGGGCCACTCGCCAAAAACATTCAGTACTTC
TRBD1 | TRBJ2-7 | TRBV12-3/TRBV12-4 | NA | CASSFLWTGEQYF | TGTGCCAGCAGTTTCCTCTGGACAGGCGAGCAGTACTTC